The 11 T cell receptor beta chains given below trace back to one sample, sequenced in a study of blood T cell repertoires in COVID-19. Assay used: immunoSEQ multiplex PCR; TCRdb lists only in-frame clones, some missing. The data hold 90,000 to 120,000 clones, with around 80% observed a single time. Sequencing input: peripheral blood. Source of these receptors: a man in his sixties or seventies with acute or convalescent COVID-19.

This chain joins TRBV12-3 or TRBV12-4 and TRBJ2-7; 7 nucleotides agree with TRBD1. The CDR3 contains 13 residues. J lost 3 bases, V lost 5 bases, and 4 bases had no gene match. Written as DNA, the CDR3 is TGTGCCAGCAGTAAGACAGGGAACTACGAGCAGTACTTC. Translation gives CASSKTGNYEQYF.

The gene calls are TRBV19 and TRBJ1-5; TRBD1 aligns across 9 bases. V was clipped by 5 bases and J by 6 bases; unmatched bases: 8. CDR1 and CDR2 from the germline V gene are LNHDA and SQIVND (reference sequence). The CDR3 length is 15 residues. In nucleotides, the CDR3 is TGTGCCAGTAGTGGGACAGGGTCGGGGGTTCAGCCCCAGCATTTT. Translation: CASSGTGSGVQPQHF.

This sequence joins TRBV12-5 and TRBJ2-1, with 12 positions matching TRBD2. Germline V gives CDR1 LGHNT, CDR2 FRNRAP. V was pared by 7 bases and J by 10 bases, with 8 bases of the junction left unmatched. The CDR3 is 14 residues long. The CDR3 spells CASEALAGGREQFF. CDR3 DNA: TGTGCTAGTGAAGCGCTAGCGGGGGGGCGCGAGCAGTTCTTC. The entire variable domain, with the rest obtained from reference TRBV12-5 and TRBJ2-1, is as follows: DARVTQTPRHKVTEMGQEVTMRCQPILGHNTVFWYRQTMMQGLELLAYFRNRAPLDDSGMPKDRFSAEMPDATLATLKIQPSEPRDSAVYFCASEALAGGREQFFGPGTRLTVL.

The V gene is TRBV19, the J gene TRBJ2-2; 12 bases fit TRBD2. Unmatched junction bases numbered 17, after V lost 5 bases and J lost 4 bases. The V gene's germline CDR1 is LNHDA and CDR2 SQIVND (reference sequence). The CDR3 runs 20 residues. The CDR3 DNA reads as TGTGCCAGTAGTCTCCGGTGGACTAGCGGGGCCCGCCGGGGCACCGGGGAGCTGTTTTTT. This encodes CASSLRWTSGARRGTGELFF. Full variable domain (rest looked up from reference TRBV19 and TRBJ2-2): DGGITQSPKYLFRKEGQNVTLSCEQNLNHDAMYWYRQDPGQGLRLIYYSQIVNDFQKGDIAEGYSVSREKKESFPLTVTSAQKNPTAFYLCASSLRWTSGARRGTGELFFGEGSRLTVL.

V usage is TRBV7-3 and J usage is TRBJ2-1, with 10 bases fitting TRBD2. The V gene end was trimmed by 6 bases and the J gene end by 2 bases; junction bases not matched to a gene: 4. The CDR3 is 15 residues long. Germline CDR1 SGHTA, CDR2 FQGTGA. CDR3 residues: CASRRTSGAYNEQFF. CDR3 nucleotides: TGTGCCAGCAGGCGTACTAGCGGGGCCTACAATGAGCAGTTCTTC.

The chain is built from TRBV18 and TRBJ1-4; unclear D gene. Germline assignment: CDR1 KGHSH and CDR2 LQKENI. The CDR3 extends over 12 amino acids. The germline V and J ends were trimmed by 3 bases and 6 bases, with 5 bases remaining between them. This CDR3 reads CASSPQDEKLFF. Here the CDR3 DNA reads TGTGCCAGCTCACCCCAGGATGAAAAACTGTTTTTT.

V is TRBV6-5 and J is TRBJ1-1, with TRBD1 matching 7 bases. The CDR3 has 15 residues. V trimming: 6 bases; J trimming: 0 bases; junction bases outside the gene matches: 7. The germline V gene encodes CDR1 MNHEY and CDR2 SVGAGI. CDR3 amino acids: CASRDRVRVNTEAFF. As DNA, the CDR3 is TGTGCCAGCAGAGACAGGGTTCGGGTGAACACTGAAGCTTTCTTT.

The chain recombines TRBV6-5 with TRBJ1-1; tentatively, D is TRBD1 (5 bases). Germline CDR1 reads MNHEY; CDR2 reads SVGAGI. The CDR3 totals 14 residues. Trimming stripped 3 bases from V and 4 bases from J, with 12 bases between. The CDR3 spells CASSYTQGGTEAFF. The CDR3 DNA reads as TGTGCCAGCAGTTATACCCAGGGTGGCACTGAAGCTTTCTTT.

This clone occurred once. The chain carries TRBV10-3 and TRBJ1-3, with 9 positions matching TRBD1. After removal of 6 bases from V and 3 bases from J, the junction contained 0 bases not matched to a gene. Germline V gene lookup returns CDR1 ENHRY and CDR2 SYGVKD. The CDR3 extends over 13 amino acids. The CDR3 loop is CAIRTGGGNTIYF. The CDR3 nucleotides are TGTGCCATCAGGACAGGGGGTGGAAACACCATATATTTT.

DNA for the CDR3: TGTGCCAGCAGCGTAGCGGCTAGCGGGTCCTACGAGCAGTACTTC. The encoded protein is CASSVAASGSYEQYF. V and J are TRBV9 and TRBJ2-7; 8 bases align to TRBD2. With V trimmed by 0 bases and J by 1 base, 3 bases remained unmatched. Looked up from germline, CDR1 is SGDLS and CDR2 is YYNGEE. The length of the CDR3 is 15 residues.

The chain is built from TRBV5-1 and TRBJ2-3; 9 bases are shared with TRBD1. With V trimmed by 4 bases and J by 1 base, 13 bases remained unmatched. In germline, CDR1 is SGHRS, CDR2 YFSETQ. This CDR3 region has 18 residues. The CDR3 loop is CASSRGQGGGWGTDTQYF. DNA of the CDR3: TGCGCCAGCAGCCGGGGACAGGGAGGTGGATGGGGCACAGATACGCAGTATTTT.